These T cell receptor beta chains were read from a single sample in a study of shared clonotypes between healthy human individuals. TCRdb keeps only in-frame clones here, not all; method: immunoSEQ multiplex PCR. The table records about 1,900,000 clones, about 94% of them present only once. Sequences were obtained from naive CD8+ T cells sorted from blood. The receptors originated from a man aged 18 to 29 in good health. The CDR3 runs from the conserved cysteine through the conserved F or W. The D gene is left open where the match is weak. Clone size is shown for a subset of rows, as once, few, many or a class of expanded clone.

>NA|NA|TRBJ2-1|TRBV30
CACGLVTEQFF
TGTGCCTGTGGACTTGTGACAGAGCAGTTCTTC
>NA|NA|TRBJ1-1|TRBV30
CAWSDIGAGITEAFF
TGTGCCTGGAGCGATATCGGAGCGGGAATCACTGAAGCTTTCTTT
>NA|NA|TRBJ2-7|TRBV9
CASSPGDTGAYEQYF
TGTGCCAGCAGCCCAGGCGACACAGGAGCCTACGAGCAGTACTTC
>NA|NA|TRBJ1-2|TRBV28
CASSFEVNYGYTF
TGTGCCAGCAGTTTCGAGGTGAACTATGGCTACACCTTC
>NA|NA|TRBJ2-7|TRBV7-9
CASSLASGVEYEQYF
TGTGCCAGCAGCTTAGCATCAGGGGTCGAATACGAGCAGTACTTC
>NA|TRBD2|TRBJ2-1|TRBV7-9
CASSGGVSYNEQFF
TGTGCCAGCAGCGGGGGGGTAAGTTACAATGAGCAGTTCTTC
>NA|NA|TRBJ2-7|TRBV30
CAWSVGSHYEQYF
TGTGCCTGGAGTGTAGGAAGTCACTACGAGCAGTACTTC
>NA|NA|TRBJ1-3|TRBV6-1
CASSDAPISGNTIYF
TGTGCCAGCAGTGACGCACCTATCTCTGGAAACACCATATATTTT
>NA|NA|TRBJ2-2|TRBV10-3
CAISESNEELFF
TGTGCCATCAGTGAGTCTAACGAGGAGCTGTTTTTT
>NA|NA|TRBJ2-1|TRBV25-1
CASSTPGWSNEQFF
TGTGCCAGCAGTACCCCTGGGTGGAGCAATGAGCAGTTCTTC
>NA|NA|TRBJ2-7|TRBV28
CASSYPSIEQYF
TGTGCCAGCAGTTACCCTAGCATCGAGCAGTACTTC
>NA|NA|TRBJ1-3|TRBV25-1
CASSELGSGNTIYF
TGTGCCAGCAGTGAACTCGGTTCTGGAAACACCATATATTTT
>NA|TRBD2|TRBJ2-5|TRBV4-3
CASSQEGTSAQETQYF
TGCGCCAGCAGCCAAGAAGGGACTAGCGCCCAAGAGACCCAGTACTTC
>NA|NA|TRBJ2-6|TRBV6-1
CASSEHMGLGGSGANVLTF
TGTGCCAGCAGTGAACATATGGGTTTAGGGGGGTCTGGGGCCAACGTCCTGACTTTC
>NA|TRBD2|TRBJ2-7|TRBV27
CASSLSAGDAESSYEQYF
TGTGCCAGCAGTTTATCCGCGGGAGACGCCGAGAGCTCCTACGAGCAGTACTTC
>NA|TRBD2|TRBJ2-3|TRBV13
CASSLGTSGVDTQYF
TGTGCCAGCAGCTTAGGGACTAGCGGGGTAGATACGCAGTATTTT
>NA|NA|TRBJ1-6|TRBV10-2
CASSEGQSNSPLHF
TGCGCCAGCAGTGAGGGACAGTCTAATTCACCCCTCCACTTT
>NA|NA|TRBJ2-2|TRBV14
CASSQESFGELFF
TGTGCCAGCAGCCAAGAGAGTTTCGGGGAGCTGTTTTTT
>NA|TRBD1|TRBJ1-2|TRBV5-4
CASSLAGDRVVGYTF
TGTGCCAGCAGCTTGGCAGGGGACAGGGTGGTTGGCTACACCTTC
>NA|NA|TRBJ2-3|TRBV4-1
CASSQVITSTDTQYF
TGCGCCAGCAGCCAAGTTATAACTAGCACAGATACGCAGTATTTT
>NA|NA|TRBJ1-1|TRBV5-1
CASSWTATTEAFF
TGCGCCAGCAGCTGGACAGCTACCACTGAAGCTTTCTTT
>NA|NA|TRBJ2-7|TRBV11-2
CASSPLALGSGEQYF
TGTGCCAGCAGCCCTCTCGCATTGGGTAGTGGGGAGCAGTACTTC
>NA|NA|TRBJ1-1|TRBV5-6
CASRLPNTEAFF
TGTGCCAGCCGACTACCGAACACTGAAGCTTTCTTT
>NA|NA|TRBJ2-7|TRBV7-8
CASSFFPLEGNYEQYF
TGTGCCAGCAGCTTCTTCCCCCTCGAGGGAAACTACGAGCAGTACTTC
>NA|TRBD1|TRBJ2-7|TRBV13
CASSPGTGQSYEQYF
TGTGCCAGCAGCCCAGGGACAGGTCAGTCCTACGAGCAGTACTTC
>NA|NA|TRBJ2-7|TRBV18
CASSPRGVSPYEQYF
TGTGCCAGCTCACCCCGGGGAGTATCGCCCTACGAGCAGTACTTC
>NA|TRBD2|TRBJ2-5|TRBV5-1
CASSLGGSSGRRETQYF
TGCGCCAGCAGCTTGGGAGGAAGTAGCGGGAGGAGGGAGACCCAGTACTTC
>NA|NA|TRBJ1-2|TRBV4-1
CASSQGDLYTF
TGCGCCAGCAGCCAAGGGGACCTCTACACCTTC
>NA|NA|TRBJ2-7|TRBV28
CASTPRVWDLYEQYF
TGTGCCAGCACCCCCAGGGTGTGGGATCTCTACGAGCAGTACTTC
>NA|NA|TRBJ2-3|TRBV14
CASSQFMGLATDTQYF
TGTGCCAGCAGCCAATTCATGGGACTGGCCACAGATACGCAGTATTTT
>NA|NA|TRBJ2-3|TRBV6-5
CASSNEYTDTQYF
TGTGCCAGCAGTAACGAGTACACAGATACGCAGTATTTT
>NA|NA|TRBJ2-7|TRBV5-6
CASSLGWGEAAYEQYF
TGTGCCAGCAGCTTGGGCTGGGGCGAAGCCGCCTACGAGCAGTACTTC
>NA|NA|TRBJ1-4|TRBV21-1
CASSKGVAGGSKEKLFF
NA
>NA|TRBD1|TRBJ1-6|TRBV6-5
CASITGADSPLHF
TGTGCCAGCATAACAGGGGCTGATTCACCCCTCCACTTT
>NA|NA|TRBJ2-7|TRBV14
CASSPSYIYEQYF
TGCGCCAGCAGCCCCAGCTACATCTACGAGCAGTACTTC
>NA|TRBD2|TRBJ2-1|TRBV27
CASSLGGLAGVNNEQFF
TGTGCCAGCAGTTTAGGGGGACTAGCGGGGGTGAACAATGAGCAGTTCTTC
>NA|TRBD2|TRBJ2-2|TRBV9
CASSAPAGANTGELFF
TGTGCCAGCAGCGCCCCAGCGGGGGCGAACACCGGGGAGCTGTTTTTT
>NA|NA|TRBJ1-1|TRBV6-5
CASSFSRGQEAFF
TGTGCCAGCAGTTTTTCGAGAGGGCAAGAAGCTTTCTTT
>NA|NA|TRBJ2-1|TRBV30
CACLNNEQFF
TGTGCCTGCCTCAACAATGAGCAGTTCTTC
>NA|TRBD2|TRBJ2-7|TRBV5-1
CASSLGGVAGFLEQYF
TGCGCCAGCAGCTTGGGGGGAGTAGCGGGGTTTCTCGAGCAGTACTTC
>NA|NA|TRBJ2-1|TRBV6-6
CASSQPGYEQFF
TGTGCCAGCAGTCAACCAGGGTATGAGCAGTTCTTC
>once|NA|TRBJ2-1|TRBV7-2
CASSLTGTPYNEQFF
TGTGCCAGCAGCTTAACCGGGACACCTTACAATGAGCAGTTCTTC
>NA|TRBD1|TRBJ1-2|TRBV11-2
CASSSGQGYTF
TGTGCCAGCAGCTCGGGACAGGGCTACACCTTC
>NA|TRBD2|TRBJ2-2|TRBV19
CASSIALAGVVGELFF
TGTGCCAGTAGTATAGCGCTAGCGGGAGTGGTCGGGGAGCTGTTTTTT
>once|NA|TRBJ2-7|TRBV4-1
CASSQVGQEQYF
TGCGCCAGCAGCCAAGTCGGACAGGAGCAGTACTTC
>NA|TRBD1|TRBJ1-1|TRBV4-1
CASKTGEDTEAFF
TGCGCCAGCAAAACAGGGGAGGACACTGAAGCTTTCTTT
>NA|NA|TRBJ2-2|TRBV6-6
CASTYTGELFF
TGTGCCAGCACCTACACCGGGGAGCTGTTTTTT
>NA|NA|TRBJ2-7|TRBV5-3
CARSPVEDEQYF
TGTGCCAGAAGCCCTGTGGAGGACGAGCAGTACTTC
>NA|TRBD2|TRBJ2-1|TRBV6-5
CASSLAGGPYNEQFF
TGTGCCAGCAGTTTAGCGGGGGGCCCTTACAATGAGCAGTTCTTC
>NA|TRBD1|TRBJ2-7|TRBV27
CASSTGDASYEQYF
TGTGCCAGCAGTACAGGGGACGCTTCCTACGAGCAGTACTTC
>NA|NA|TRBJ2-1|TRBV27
CASSLGLSYNEQFF
TGTGCCAGCAGTTTGGGCCTATCCTACAATGAGCAGTTCTTC
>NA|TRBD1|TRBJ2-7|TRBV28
CASSQPGGSYEQYF
TGTGCCAGCAGCCAACCAGGGGGCTCCTACGAGCAGTACTTC